These T cell receptor beta chains were read from a single sample in a study of blood T cell repertoires in COVID-19. Data came from immunoSEQ multiplex PCR; TCRdb stores just in-frame clones and leaves some out. Found here are 250,000 to 300,000 clones, 86% of them singletons; the top ten hold less than 15%. Sequenced sample: peripheral blood. These receptors were obtained from a young woman with COVID-19, enrolled during active disease. Both conserved end residues are part of each CDR3. D genes are given only for firm matches. Where a row states a size, it is once, few, many or the class of an expanded clone; other rows omit it.

abundance | j_gene | v_gene | d_gene | CDR3aa | CDR3nt
NA | TRBJ1-5 | TRBV6-5 | NA | CASSYGRGFSNQPQHF | TGTGCCAGCAGCTACGGACGGGGATTCAGCAATCAGCCCCAGCATTTT
NA | TRBJ2-7 | TRBV5-1 | NA | CASSLQGNEQYF | TGCGCCAGCAGCCTACAGGGAAACGAGCAGTACTTC
NA | TRBJ2-1 | TRBV4-1 | TRBD1 | CASSQRSRQGKYNEQFF | TGCGCCAGCAGCCAACGATCACGACAGGGAAAATACAATGAGCAGTTCTTC
NA | TRBJ2-1 | TRBV6-2/TRBV6-3 | NA | CASSTGVSYNEQFF | TGTGCCAGCAGTACGGGGGTCTCCTACAATGAGCAGTTCTTC
NA | TRBJ2-1 | TRBV12-3/TRBV12-4 | NA | CASSVPRNEQFF | TGTGCCAGCAGTGTTCCGAGAAATGAGCAGTTCTTC
NA | TRBJ1-2 | TRBV7-2 | NA | CASSLTGDGYTF | TGTGCCAGCAGCTTAACGGGGGATGGCTACACCTTC
NA | TRBJ1-1 | TRBV7-9 | NA | CASSLDSRISEAFF | TGTGCCAGCAGCTTAGATTCCAGAATCAGTGAAGCTTTCTTT
NA | TRBJ2-7 | TRBV5-1 | NA | CASRPDSSYEQYF | TGCGCCAGCAGGCCCGACAGCTCCTACGAGCAGTACTTC
NA | TRBJ2-2 | TRBV7-9 | NA | CASSPDYDDTGELFF | TGTGCCAGCAGCCCGGACTACGATGACACCGGGGAGCTGTTTTTT
few | TRBJ2-7 | TRBV9 | TRBD2 | CASSVGGSGVYEQYF | TGTGCCAGCAGCGTAGGAGGTAGCGGGGTCTACGAGCAGTACTTC
NA | TRBJ2-3 | TRBV11-2 | TRBD2 | CASSLDLLAGYTQYF | TGTGCCAGCAGCTTAGATCTGTTAGCGGGGTATACGCAGTATTTT
few | TRBJ2-4 | TRBV5-1 | TRBD2 | CASSTSGGGNIQYF | TGCGCCAGCAGTACTAGCGGGGGTGGTAACATTCAGTACTTC
NA | TRBJ2-7 | TRBV6-6 | NA | CASSPDSWSYEQYF | TGTGCCAGCTCACCGGACAGTTGGTCCTACGAGCAGTACTTC
few | TRBJ2-7 | TRBV10-1 | TRBD2 | CASSDPQRGANEQYF | TGCGCCAGCAGTGATCCCCAGCGGGGGGCTAACGAGCAGTACTTC
NA | TRBJ2-6 | TRBV13 | NA | CASSLEASGANVLTF | TGTGCCAGCAGCTTAGAAGCGTCTGGGGCCAACGTCCTGACTTTC
NA | TRBJ2-1 | TRBV10-1 | NA | CASVEIRGYGEQFF | TGCGCCAGCGTCGAGATTAGAGGGTATGGTGAGCAGTTCTTC